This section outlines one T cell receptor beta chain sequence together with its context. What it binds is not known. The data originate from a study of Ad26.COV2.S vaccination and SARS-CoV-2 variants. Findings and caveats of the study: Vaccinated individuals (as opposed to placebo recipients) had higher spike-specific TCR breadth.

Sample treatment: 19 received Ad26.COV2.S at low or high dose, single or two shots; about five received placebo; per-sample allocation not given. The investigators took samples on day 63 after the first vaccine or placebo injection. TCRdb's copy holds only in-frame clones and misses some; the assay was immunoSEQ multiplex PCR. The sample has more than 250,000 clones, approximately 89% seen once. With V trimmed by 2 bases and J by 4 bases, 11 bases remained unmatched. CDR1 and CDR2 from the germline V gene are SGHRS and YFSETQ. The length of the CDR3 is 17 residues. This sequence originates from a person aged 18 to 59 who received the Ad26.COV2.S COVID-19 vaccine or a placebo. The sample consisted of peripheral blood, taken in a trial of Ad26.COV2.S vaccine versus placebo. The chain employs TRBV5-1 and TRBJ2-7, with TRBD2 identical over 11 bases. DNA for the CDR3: TGCGCCAGCAGCTTAGGGACTAGCGGTAGTTGGTCTTACGAGCAGTACTTC. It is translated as CASSLGTSGSWSYEQYF.